The present T cell receptor (beta chain) was sequenced within a study of cytomegalovirus exposure and HLA in healthy donors. Study outcomes and limitations: In a later analysis, HLA-C alleles had the fewest associated TCRs, DRB1 alleles the most.

Researchers ran the PCR with 60 Vbeta and 13 Jbeta primers. TCRdb's copy holds only in-frame clones and misses some; the assay was immunoSEQ multiplex PCR. The sample lists more than 110,000 clones, roughly three quarters occurring once. Details on this clone: Its target is unknown.

Germline V gene data show CDR1 as SNHLY and CDR2 as FYNNEI. V trimming: 6 bases; J trimming: 3 bases; junction bases outside the gene matches: 5. CDR3 length equals 14 residues. The sequenced material came from PBMCs. The receptor comes from a male donor in good health and CMV-seronegative. V and J are TRBV2 and TRBJ2-3; TRBD1 aligns across 8 bases. Here the CDR3 reads CASRMGTGTDTQYF. Here the CDR3 DNA reads TGTGCCAGCAGGATGGGGACAGGAACAGATACGCAGTATTTT. Full variable domain (remainder filled in from reference TRBV2 and TRBJ2-3): EPEVTQTPSHQVTQMGQEVILRCVPISNHLYFYWYRQILGQKVEFLVSFYNNEISEKSEIFDDQFSVERPDGSNFTLKIRSTKLEDSAMYFCASRMGTGTDTQYFGPGTRLTVL.